The T cell receptor (beta chain) described here comes from a study of vaccination and CD4 T cells after COVID-19. As for the study in general: Recovered patients in the cohort numbered six men and four women, two of them Hispanic. Overlapping spike pools from SARS-CoV-2 and HCoV-NL63, HCoV-OC43 and HCoV-229E served as culture stimuli. Treatment of control cultures consisted of a CEFX pool, an HIV-1 Nef pool, or no peptide.

Sequenced with the Oncomine TCR Beta short-read assay was DNA taken from cultured CD4+ T cells. TCRdb reanalysed the PCR reads using MiXCR and keeps one entry per CDR3 protein. The sample lists more than 20,000 distinct CDR3 sequences, around 42% occurring once. In this sample, this clonotype is medium-sized (0.01 to 0.1%). The antigen remains unidentified. Germline V gives CDR1 SGHVS, CDR2 FQNEAQ. V was trimmed by 5 bases and J by 6 bases, leaving 6 bases between them. This CDR3 region has 11 residues. Time point noted: late sampling 161 to 241 days after vaccination in three convalescent patients. Treatment defined: approximately 10-day PBMC culture with coronavirus spike peptide pools or control peptides (ViraFEST assay). Cultures used some 2 million PBMCs per well, around 11 IU/ml IL-2 and 8 to 10 ug/ml peptides.

This clonotype was obtained from a human donor who had recovered from COVID-19. The rearrangement joins TRBV7-8 to TRBJ2-3; D is unclear. Sequencing used CD4+ T cells from blood, cultured in vitro, obtained about 7 months after SARS-CoV-2 vaccination. The CDR3: CASSRADTQYF. The CDR3 DNA reads as TGTGCCAGCAGCCGCGCGGATACGCAGTATTTT.